One T cell receptor (beta chain) is described in this entry. Its specificity is not known. TCRdb reprocessed the 5' RACE reads via MiXCR and lists one record per CDR3 protein. The sample yields roughly 100,000 distinct CDR3 sequences, over 15% seen once. V was clipped by 6 bases and J by 5 bases; unmatched bases: 9. CDR3 length equals 15 residues. The data originate from a study of T-cell memory formation after mild COVID-19. The overall study: Clusters were largely donor specific.

Regarding the study as a whole: CD4+ contracting clones were mainly CM and EM; CD8+ ones, EMRA. Unconfirmed was the SARS-CoV-2 specificity of second-wave clones that peaked on day 37. Clones that shrank (day 15 to 85) were balanced CD4/CD8, whereas later expanders leaned CD4+.

The sequencing sample was made of PBMCs or a T cell subset sorted from them (not recorded which). The source of this sequence is an adult woman who had mild COVID-19 (a few samples of this study predate the infection). Cell type and time point are not known. The chain recombines TRBV12-3 or TRBV12-4 with TRBJ2-1, with TRBD1 identical over 8 bases. CDR3 in amino acids: CASRKQGVHHNEQFF. Written as DNA, the CDR3 is TGTGCCAGCAGGAAACAGGGGGTACATCACAATGAGCAGTTCTTC.